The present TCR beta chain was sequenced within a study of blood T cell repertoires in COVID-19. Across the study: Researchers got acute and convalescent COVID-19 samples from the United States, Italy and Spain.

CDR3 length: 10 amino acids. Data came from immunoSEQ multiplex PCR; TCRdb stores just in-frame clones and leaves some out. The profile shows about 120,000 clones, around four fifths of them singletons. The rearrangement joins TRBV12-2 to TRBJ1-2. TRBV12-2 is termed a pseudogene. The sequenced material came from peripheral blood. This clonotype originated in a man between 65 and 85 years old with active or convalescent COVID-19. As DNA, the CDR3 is TGTGCAAGTCGCTCTGAGGGCTACACCTTC. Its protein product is CASRSEGYTF.